The 7 T cell receptor beta chains reported below all come from one sample, sequenced in a study of shared clonotypes between healthy human individuals (dated by TCRdb to about 2020). Library preparation used the immunoSEQ multiplex PCR assay. Sourced from immuneACCESS, this table was stored by TCRdb with only in-frame sequences that have V and J called. A share of the clones is absent; for the studies checked, an unresolved V gene accounts for under half, and the remainder has no known explanation. The sample table shows about 2.4 million clones, and approximately 93% are seen once. The ten largest account for around 0.37% of the sample. Source material: naive CD4+ T cells from PBMCs. This specimen's cell subset or site label, per the study, means: CD45RA+ positively selected. All receptors derive from a man between 18 and 29 years old in good health. Some clones in this sample may be carry-over from other donors' samples.

The chain carries TRBV28 and TRBJ1-3, with 7 bases lining up with TRBD1. Losses at the gene ends were 2 bases for V and 4 bases for J; bases not matched to a gene: 5. The CDR3 extends over 15 amino acids. Germline V gives CDR1 MDHEN, CDR2 SYDVKM. The CDR3 DNA reads TGTGCCAGCAGTTTAGTACAGGGGACCGGAAACACCATATATTTT. Translation: CASSLVQGTGNTIYF.

The chain recombines TRBV6-4 with TRBJ2-7; possibly TRBD2 for D (6 bases). The CDR3 sequence is 16 residues long. The V end was cut by 3 bases, the J end by 2 bases, with 17 bases between. The V gene's germline CDR1 is MRHNA and CDR2 SNTAGT. The CDR3 protein is CASSESKEDYAYEQYF. The CDR3 DNA follows: TGTGCCAGCAGTGAGTCAAAGGAGGACTATGCCTACGAGCAGTACTTC.

The rearrangement uses TRBV6-1 and TRBJ2-3; 8 nucleotides agree with TRBD1. The germline gives CDR1 MNHNS, CDR2 SASEGT. CDR3 length: 14 residues. Trimming took 8 bases from V and 5 from J; bases not matched to a gene: 9. The chain's CDR3 is CASGRTGKEDTQYF. The DNA of the CDR3 is TGTGCCAGCGGAAGGACAGGGAAAGAAGATACGCAGTATTTT.

The rearrangement joins TRBV7-9 to TRBJ2-1; 11 bases are shared with TRBD1. V lost 5 bases to trimming and J lost 10 bases; unmatched junction nucleotides: 19. This CDR3 contains 18 residues. Germline lookup yields CDR1 SEHNR and CDR2 FQNEAQ (reference sequence). The CDR3: CASSESWSGTGGGGEQFF. Here the CDR3 DNA reads TGTGCCAGCAGCGAAAGCTGGTCCGGGACAGGGGGAGGCGGGGAGCAGTTCTTC.

This clone was seen only a few times. Other DNA sequences in the same sample also yield this CDR3. The chain couples TRBV5-4 to TRBJ1-1, with a weak D call TRBD1 (6 bases). Germline CDR1 and CDR2: SGHNT and YYREEE (reference sequence). Between the trimmed V and J ends, which lost 0 bases and 2 bases, there was a span of 8 bases. The CDR3 contains 14 residues. For the CDR3, the DNA is TGTGCCAGCAGCTTGGACAGGGTAAACACTGAAGCTTTCTTT. Protein: CASSLDRVNTEAFF.

The chain has TRBV27 and TRBJ2-5; the match to TRBD1 covers 8 bases. Trimming at V came to 5 bases and at J to 3 bases, leaving 11 bases not matched to a gene. The CDR3 length is 16 residues. Germline lookup yields CDR1 MNHEY and CDR2 SMNVEV (reference sequence). The CDR3: CASSRGPGQGEETQYF. The CDR3 nucleotides are TGTGCCAGCAGTCGAGGCCCTGGACAGGGCGAAGAGACCCAGTACTTC.

This clone was detected only a few times. V gene TRBV27 combines with J gene TRBJ2-7, with TRBD2 matching over 10 bases. Germline trimming cut 6 bases from V and 2 bases from J; bases unmatched to any gene: 13. Germline V gives CDR1 MNHEY, CDR2 SMNVEV (reference sequence). This CDR3 has 17 amino acids. Here the CDR3 reads CASREGTSAILPYEQYF. The CDR3, as DNA: TGTGCCAGCAGGGAAGGGACTAGCGCAATTCTCCCCTACGAGCAGTACTTC.